This is a list of T cell receptor beta chains from one sample in a study of blood T cell repertoires in COVID-19. The assay was immunoSEQ multiplex PCR, and TCRdb's table has in-frame clones only and misses some. The table lists around 230,000 clones, just over 85% of them singletons. Specimen: peripheral blood. These receptors were collected from a man aged 45-65 years with COVID-19, enrolled during active disease. Both conserved end residues are trimmed from each CDR3. The D gene is left open where the match is weak.

j_call d_call v_call cdr3_aa
TRBJ1-1 TRBD1 TRBV2 ASSLDRGGEAF
TRBJ2-1 TRBD1 TRBV24-1 ATRDRANEQF
TRBJ2-6 TRBD1 TRBV19 ASSLQGSPGANVLT
TRBJ2-3 TRBD1 TRBV7-2 ASSLGDRATDTQY
TRBJ1-4 - TRBV25-1 ASSDTGFEKLF
TRBJ1-4 - TRBV7-9 ASSSRVLATNEKLF
TRBJ1-5 TRBD1 TRBV3-1/TRBV3-2 ASSQGTGGQPQH
TRBJ1-6 - TRBV4-1 ASSHGVSIIHRALH
TRBJ2-2 - TRBV29-1 SVEESGSLGELF
TRBJ2-7 TRBD1 TRBV6-4 ARVRDREGRGLYEQY
TRBJ2-7 TRBD2 TRBV9 ASSPRLADSYEQY
TRBJ1-2 - TRBV28 ASSTQYGYT
TRBJ2-3 - TRBV18 ASSPRSGQTDTQY
TRBJ2-7 - TRBV19 ASTDNYEQY
TRBJ2-5 - TRBV19 ASSTKTGLRETQY
TRBJ2-5 TRBD2 TRBV7-2 ASGTSGGDQETQY
TRBJ2-2 - TRBV5-1 ASSLVEKHTGELF
TRBJ2-3 TRBD2 TRBV10-3 AISEREGKGTDTQY
TRBJ1-2 TRBD1 TRBV19 ASSKTGYDGYT
TRBJ2-7 TRBD2 TRBV29-1 SVTLLIPGLADYEQY
TRBJ1-5 TRBD1 TRBV4-1 ASSEAGGWQPQH
TRBJ1-5 - TRBV4-1 ASSQDIRVRQPQH
TRBJ1-5 - TRBV4-2 ASSQDLAGSNQPQH
TRBJ2-7 - TRBV3-1/TRBV3-2 ASSRGGSGISYEQY
TRBJ2-2 - TRBV5-1 ASSYTGFTGELF
TRBJ1-2 - TRBV5-1 ASSFQGGGNYGYT